Below are 13 T cell receptor beta chains sequenced from a single sample in a study of human T cells and chemical hapten exposure. The time point was: patch test 1, 2 weeks after DPC sensitization. Treatment: therapeutic diphenylcyclopropenone sensitization with weekly scalp DPC. TCRdb recomputed calls from the RACE reads with MiXCR, one row per CDR3 protein. The sample lists 65,000 to 85,000 distinct CDR3 sequences; about an eighth were seen once. This sample comprised whole blood, obtained in connection with sensitization to the hapten diphenylcyclopropenone (DPC). The receptor source for this set is a woman aged 55-70 years with alopecia areata. Some clones in this sample may be carry-over from other donors' samples.

This clonotype showed up just a few times. The chain has TRBV27 and TRBJ2-7; D possibly corresponds to TRBD1 (6 bases). V lost 5 bases and J lost 0, with 14 bases in between. The CDR3 is 15 amino acids. Germline values: CDR1 MNHEY, CDR2 SMNVEV (reference sequence). CDR3 sequence reads: CASSRTGINSYEQYF. In nucleotides, the CDR3 is TGTGCCAGCAGTAGAACAGGGATAAACTCCTACGAGCAGTACTTC.

This clonotype was detected many times. V usage is TRBV18 and J usage is TRBJ2-1, with a weak D call TRBD2 (5 bases). Germline lookup yields CDR1 KGHSH and CDR2 LQKENI. The CDR3 runs 14 residues. Trimming cost V 2 bases and J 9 bases, with 14 bases left between them. CDR3 region: CASSPLGRGSEQFF. The CDR3 nucleotides are TGTGCCAGCTCACCATTGGGTCGGGGTAGTGAGCAGTTCTTC.

This chain joins TRBV18 and TRBJ2-7; the D gene could be TRBD1 or TRBD2 (5 bases each). Deletions cut 3 bases from V and 3 bases from J, with 12 bases between. CDR3 length equals 14 residues. Germline V gene lookup returns CDR1 KGHSH and CDR2 LQKENI. The CDR3: CASSPGVGGYEQYF. CDR3 DNA sequence: TGTGCCAGCTCACCCGGGGTTGGGGGCTACGAGCAGTACTTC.

The gene calls are TRBV7-9 and TRBJ2-5; no clear D gene. Germline CDR1 is SEHNR and CDR2 is FQNEAQ (reference sequence). The CDR3 contains 15 residues. The V end lost 0 bases, the J end lost 1 base, and 9 bases lay between the germline ends. The CDR3 sequence: CASSLARIGQETQYF. The CDR3 region has the DNA TGTGCCAGCAGCTTAGCGCGTATCGGCCAAGAGACCCAGTACTTC.

Ten or more counts support this clonotype. V usage is TRBV20-1 and J usage is TRBJ2-3, with TRBD1 matching 8 bases. V shed 0 bases and J 0 bases; nucleotides not matched to a gene: 2. The CDR3 is 15 amino acids. Germline V gives CDR1 DFQATT, CDR2 SNEGSKA (reference sequence). Here the CDR3 reads CSARDTGGSTDTQYF. CDR3 DNA sequence: TGCAGTGCTAGAGACACAGGGGGAAGCACAGATACGCAGTATTTT.

This clonotype was counted ten times or more. CDR3 in DNA: TGTGCCAGCAGCTTCGACAGCGTCACCGGACTTGAAGCTTTCTTT. Translation: CASSFDSVTGLEAFF. The V call is TRBV11-2, the J call TRBJ1-1; D possibly corresponds to TRBD1 (5 bases). CDR1 and CDR2 from the germline V gene are SGHAT and FQNNGV. V was clipped by 3 bases and J by 7 bases, with 18 bases between them. The CDR3 is 15 residues long.

This clonotype was seen at least ten times. The chain carries TRBV29-1 and TRBJ2-3, with D perhaps TRBD2 (6 bases). This CDR3 region has 9 residues. Trimming removed 7 bases at V and 14 bases at J, with 13 bases between. Germline CDR1 reads SQVTM; CDR2 reads ANQGSEA. The CDR3 DNA follows: TGCAGCGATGATAGCGGCATGTATTTT. As protein: CSDDSGMYF.

The table lists this clonotype with a few counts. The chain joins TRBV27 to TRBJ1-1; 9 bases match TRBD1. The germline CDR1 and CDR2 sequences are MNHEY and SMNVEV (reference sequence). V was clipped by 4 bases and J by 7 bases; unmatched bases: 10. The CDR3 runs to 15 residues. In DNA form, the CDR3 reads TGTGCCAGCAGTTCCCACGGGACAGGGAAAAATGAAGCTTTCTTT. Translation: CASSSHGTGKNEAFF.

This clonotype came up many times. This rearrangement joins TRBV6-1 to TRBJ1-5; tentatively, D is TRBD1 (6 bases). This CDR3 is 15 amino acids long. The germline V and J ends were trimmed by 3 bases and 0 bases, with 9 bases remaining between them. Germline-derived CDR1 and CDR2 are MNHNS and SASEGT. The CDR3 sequence: CASSETGHSNQPQHF. CDR3 in DNA: TGTGCCAGCAGTGAGACGGGACATAGCAATCAGCCCCAGCATTTT.

This clonotype was seen at least ten times. The rearrangement uses TRBV5-6 and TRBJ2-7; possibly TRBD1 or TRBD2 for D (6 bases each). V shed 0 bases and J shed 5 bases, with 15 bases lying between them. The CDR3 length is 15 residues. CDR1 and CDR2 from the germline V gene are SGHDT and YYEEEE. This CDR3 reads CASSLASGAQNEQYF. The CDR3 DNA reads TGTGCCAGCAGCTTGGCCTCGGGGGCGCAGAACGAGCAGTACTTC.

This clonotype was seen only a few times. The rearrangement joins TRBV11-2 to TRBJ2-5, with TRBD1 identical over 8 bases. J was trimmed by 5 bases and V by 5 bases; bases with no gene match: 10. The CDR3 spans 15 residues. CDR1 and CDR2 from the germline V gene are SGHAT and FQNNGV. The CDR3 reads CASSTRQGRKETQYF. The CDR3 nucleotides are TGTGCCAGCAGCACACGACAGGGGCGGAAGGAGACCCAGTACTTC.

In its sample, this clonotype was seen many times. The rearrangement joins TRBV29-1 to TRBJ1-2; a possible D gene is TRBD1 (5 bases). V dropped 5 bases and J dropped 5 bases, with 15 bases sitting between them. The germline V gene encodes CDR1 SQVTM and CDR2 ANQGSEA. This CDR3 contains 13 residues. As DNA, the CDR3 is TGCAGCGTTCTGGATGAGGGACGGTATGGCTACACCTTC. It is translated as CSVLDEGRYGYTF.

V gene TRBV5-5 combines with J gene TRBJ1-4; 11 nucleotides line up with TRBD1. Germline CDR1 and CDR2: SGHKS and YYEKEE (reference sequence). V lost 4 bases and J lost 7; bases outside the gene matches: 6. The CDR3 consists of 15 residues. The chain's CDR3 is CASSLAGTGGEKLFF. CDR3 DNA: TGTGCCAGCAGCCTGGCGGGGACAGGGGGTGAAAAACTGTTTTTT.